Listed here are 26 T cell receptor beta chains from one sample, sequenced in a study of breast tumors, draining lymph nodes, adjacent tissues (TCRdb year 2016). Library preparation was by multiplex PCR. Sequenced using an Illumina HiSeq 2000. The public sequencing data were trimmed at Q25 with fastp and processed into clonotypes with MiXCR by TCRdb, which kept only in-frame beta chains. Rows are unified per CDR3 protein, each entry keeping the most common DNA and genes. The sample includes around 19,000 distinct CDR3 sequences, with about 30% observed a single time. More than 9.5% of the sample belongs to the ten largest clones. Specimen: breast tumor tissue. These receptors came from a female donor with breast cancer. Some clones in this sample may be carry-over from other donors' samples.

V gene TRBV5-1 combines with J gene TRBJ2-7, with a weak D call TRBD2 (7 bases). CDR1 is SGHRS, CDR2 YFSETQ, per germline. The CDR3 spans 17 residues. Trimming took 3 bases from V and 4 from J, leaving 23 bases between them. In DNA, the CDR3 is TGCGCCAGCAGCTGGGGGAGGGGGGCTAGCGGCCCTTACGAGCAGTACGTC. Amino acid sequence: CASSWGRGASGPYEQYV.

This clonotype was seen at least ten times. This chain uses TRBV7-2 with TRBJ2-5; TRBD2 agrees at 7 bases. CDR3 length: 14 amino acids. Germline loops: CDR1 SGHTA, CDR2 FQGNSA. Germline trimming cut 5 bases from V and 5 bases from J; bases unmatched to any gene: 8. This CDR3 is CASSPQRGLETQYF. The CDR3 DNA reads TGTGCCAGCAGCCCCCAGCGGGGCTTGGAGACCCAGTACTTC. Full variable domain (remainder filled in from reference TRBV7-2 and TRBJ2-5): GAGVSQSPSNKVTEKGKDVELRCDPISGHTALYWYRQSLGQGLEFLIYFQGNSAPDKSGLPSDRFSAERTGGSVSTLTIQRTQQEDSAVYLCASSPQRGLETQYFGPGTRLLVL.

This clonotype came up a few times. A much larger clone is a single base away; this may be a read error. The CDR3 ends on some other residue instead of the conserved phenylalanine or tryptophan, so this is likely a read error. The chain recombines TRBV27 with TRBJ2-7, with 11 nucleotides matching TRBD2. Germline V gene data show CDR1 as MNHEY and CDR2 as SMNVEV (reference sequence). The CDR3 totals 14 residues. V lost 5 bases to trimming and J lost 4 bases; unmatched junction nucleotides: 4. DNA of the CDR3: TGTGCCAGCAGTAAAACTAGCGGGAGTTACGAGCAGTACCTC. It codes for CASSKTSGSYEQYL.

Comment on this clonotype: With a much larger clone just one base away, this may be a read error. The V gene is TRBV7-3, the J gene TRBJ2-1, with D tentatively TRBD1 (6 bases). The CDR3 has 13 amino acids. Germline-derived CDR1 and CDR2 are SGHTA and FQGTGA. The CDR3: CASSSGQSNEQLF. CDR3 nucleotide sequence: TGTGCCAGCAGCTCTGGACAGTCCAATGAGCAGCTCTTC. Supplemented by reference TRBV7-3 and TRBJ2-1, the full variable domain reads GAGVSQTPSNKVTEKGKYVELRCDPISGHTALYWYRQSLGQGPEFLIYFQGTGAADDSGLPNDRFFAVRPEGSVSTLKIQRTERGDSAVYLCASSSGQSNEQLFGPGTRLTVL.

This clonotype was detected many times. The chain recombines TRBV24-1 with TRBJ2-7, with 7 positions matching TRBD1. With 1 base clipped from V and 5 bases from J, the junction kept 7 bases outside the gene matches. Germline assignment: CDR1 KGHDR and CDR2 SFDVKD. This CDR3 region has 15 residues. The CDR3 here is CATSDLQTGRHEQYF. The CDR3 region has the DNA TGTGCCACCAGTGATTTACAGACAGGGCGGCACGAGCAGTACTTC.

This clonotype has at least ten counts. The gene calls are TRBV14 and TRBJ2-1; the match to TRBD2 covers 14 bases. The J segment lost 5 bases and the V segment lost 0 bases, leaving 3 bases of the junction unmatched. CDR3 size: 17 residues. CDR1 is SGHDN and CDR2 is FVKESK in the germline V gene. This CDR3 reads CASSQEWGLAGDNEQFF. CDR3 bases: TGTGCCAGCAGCCAAGAATGGGGACTAGCGGGAGACAATGAGCAGTTCTTC.

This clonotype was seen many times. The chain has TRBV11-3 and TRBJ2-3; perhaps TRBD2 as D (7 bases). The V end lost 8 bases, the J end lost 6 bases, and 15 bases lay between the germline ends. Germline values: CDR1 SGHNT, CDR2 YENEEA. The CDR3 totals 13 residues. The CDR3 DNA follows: TGTGCCAGCTGTCGGGGGGCCGCGGATACGCAGTATTTT. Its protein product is CASCRGAADTQYF.

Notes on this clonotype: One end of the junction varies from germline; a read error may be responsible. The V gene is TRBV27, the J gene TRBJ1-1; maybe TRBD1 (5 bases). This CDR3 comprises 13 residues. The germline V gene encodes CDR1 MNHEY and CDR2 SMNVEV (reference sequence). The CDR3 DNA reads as TGTGCCAGCAGTGTAGGGGTGAACACTGAAGCCTTCTTT. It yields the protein CASSVGVNTEAFF.

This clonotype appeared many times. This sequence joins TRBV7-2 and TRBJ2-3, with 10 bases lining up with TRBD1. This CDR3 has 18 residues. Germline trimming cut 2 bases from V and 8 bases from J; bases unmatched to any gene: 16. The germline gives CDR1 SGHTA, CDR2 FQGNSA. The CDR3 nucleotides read TGTGCCAGCAGCTTATCGTTCTTTCCGGGACAGGGGATAGGTACGCAGTATTTT. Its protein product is CASSLSFFPGQGIGTQYF.

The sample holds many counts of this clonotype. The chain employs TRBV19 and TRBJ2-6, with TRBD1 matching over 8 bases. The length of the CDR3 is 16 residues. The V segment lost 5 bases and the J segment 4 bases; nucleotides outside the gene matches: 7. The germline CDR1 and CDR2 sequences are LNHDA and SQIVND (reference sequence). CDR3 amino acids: CASSPGGASGANVLTF. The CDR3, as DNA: TGTGCCAGTAGTCCAGGGGGCGCATCCGGGGCCAACGTCCTGACTTTC.

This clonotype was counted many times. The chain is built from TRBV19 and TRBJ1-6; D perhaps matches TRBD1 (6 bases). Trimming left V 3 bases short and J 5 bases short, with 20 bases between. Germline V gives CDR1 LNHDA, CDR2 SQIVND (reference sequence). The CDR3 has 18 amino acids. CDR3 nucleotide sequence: TGTGCCAGTAGTATCACCCGCCGGGGGCGCATCAATAATTCACCCCTCCACTTT. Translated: CASSITRRGRINNSPLHF.

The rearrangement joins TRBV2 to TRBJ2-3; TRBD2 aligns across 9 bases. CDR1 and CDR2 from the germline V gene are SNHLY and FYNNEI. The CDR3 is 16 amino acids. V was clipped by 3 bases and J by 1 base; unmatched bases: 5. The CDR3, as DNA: TGTGCCAGCAGTGAGCCTCGGACTAGCGGCACAGATACGCAGTATTTT. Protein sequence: CASSEPRTSGTDTQYF.

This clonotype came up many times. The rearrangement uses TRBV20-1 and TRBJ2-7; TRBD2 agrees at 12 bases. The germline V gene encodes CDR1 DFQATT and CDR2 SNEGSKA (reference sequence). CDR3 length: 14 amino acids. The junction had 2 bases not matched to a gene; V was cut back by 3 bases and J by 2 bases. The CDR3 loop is CSASWTSGAYEQYF. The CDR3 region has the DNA TGCAGTGCTAGTTGGACTAGCGGGGCCTACGAGCAGTACTTC.

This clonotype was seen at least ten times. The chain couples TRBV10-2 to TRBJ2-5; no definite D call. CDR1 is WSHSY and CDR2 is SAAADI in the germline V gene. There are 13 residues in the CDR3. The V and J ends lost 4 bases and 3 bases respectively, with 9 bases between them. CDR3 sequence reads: CASSVGGKETQYF. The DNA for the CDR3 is TGCGCCAGCAGTGTAGGCGGAAAAGAGACCCAGTACTTC.

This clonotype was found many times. DNA for the CDR3: TGCAGTGCTAGGCCGACCGAGGCCCCTAACTATGGCTACACCTTC. Protein: CSARPTEAPNYGYTF. The V and J genes are TRBV20-1 and TRBJ1-2; no clear D. Trimming stripped 3 bases from V and 0 bases from J, with 14 bases between. The CDR3 is made up of 15 amino acids. The germline CDR1 and CDR2 sequences are DFQATT and SNEGSKA (reference sequence).

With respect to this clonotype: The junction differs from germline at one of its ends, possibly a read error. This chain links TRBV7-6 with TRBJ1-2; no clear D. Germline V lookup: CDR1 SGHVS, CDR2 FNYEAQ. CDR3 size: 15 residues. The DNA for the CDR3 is TGTGCCTGCAGCTTAGACGGCGCAGGCAACTATGGCTACACCTTT. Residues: CACSLDGAGNYGYTF.

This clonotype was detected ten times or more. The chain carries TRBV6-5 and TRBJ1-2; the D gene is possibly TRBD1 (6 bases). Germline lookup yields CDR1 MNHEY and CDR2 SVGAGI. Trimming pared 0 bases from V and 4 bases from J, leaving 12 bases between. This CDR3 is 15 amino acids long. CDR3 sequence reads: CASSYSNREGYGYTF. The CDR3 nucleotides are TGTGCCAGCAGTTACTCGAACAGGGAGGGCTATGGCTACACCTTC.

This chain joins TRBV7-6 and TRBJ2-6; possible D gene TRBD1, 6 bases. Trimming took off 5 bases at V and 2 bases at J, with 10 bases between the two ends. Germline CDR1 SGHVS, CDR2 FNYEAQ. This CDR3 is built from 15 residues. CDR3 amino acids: CASSRSGAGANVLTF. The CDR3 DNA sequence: TGTGCCAGCAGCCGTTCAGGGGCTGGGGCCAACGTCCTGACTTTC.

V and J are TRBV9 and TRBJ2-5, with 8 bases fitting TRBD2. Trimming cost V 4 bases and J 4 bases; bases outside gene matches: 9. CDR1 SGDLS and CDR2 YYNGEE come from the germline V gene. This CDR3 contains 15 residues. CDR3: CASSSMDLAGETQYF. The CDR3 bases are TGTGCCAGCAGCTCCATGGATCTAGCGGGAGAGACCCAGTACTTC.

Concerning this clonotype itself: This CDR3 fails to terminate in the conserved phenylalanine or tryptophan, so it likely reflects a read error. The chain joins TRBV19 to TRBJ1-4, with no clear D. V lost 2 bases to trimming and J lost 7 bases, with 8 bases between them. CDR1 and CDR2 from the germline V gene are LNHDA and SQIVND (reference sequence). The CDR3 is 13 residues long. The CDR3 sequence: CASSITLSEKLFL. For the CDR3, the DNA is TGTGCCAGTAGTATAACGCTTAGTGAAAAACTGTTTCTT.

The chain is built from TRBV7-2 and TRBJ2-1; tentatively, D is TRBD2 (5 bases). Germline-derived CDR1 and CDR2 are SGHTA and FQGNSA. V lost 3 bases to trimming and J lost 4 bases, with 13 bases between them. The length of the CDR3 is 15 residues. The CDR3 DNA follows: TGTGCCAGCAGCTTTTACCCAGCGGCGTACAATGAGCAGTTCTTC. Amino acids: CASSFYPAAYNEQFF.

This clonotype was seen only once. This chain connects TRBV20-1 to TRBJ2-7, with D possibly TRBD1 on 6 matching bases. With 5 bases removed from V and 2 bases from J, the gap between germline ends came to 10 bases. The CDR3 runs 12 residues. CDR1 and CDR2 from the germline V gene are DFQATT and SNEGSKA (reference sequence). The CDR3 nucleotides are TGCAGTGCTGGGGACAACCCCTACGAGCAGTACTTC. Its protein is CSAGDNPYEQYF.

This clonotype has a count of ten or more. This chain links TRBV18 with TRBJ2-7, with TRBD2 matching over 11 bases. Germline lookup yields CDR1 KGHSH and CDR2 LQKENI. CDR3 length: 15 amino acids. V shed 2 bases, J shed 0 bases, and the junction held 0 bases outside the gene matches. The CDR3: CASSPTSGGSYEQYF. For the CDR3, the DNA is TGTGCCAGCTCACCAACTAGCGGGGGCTCCTACGAGCAGTACTTC.

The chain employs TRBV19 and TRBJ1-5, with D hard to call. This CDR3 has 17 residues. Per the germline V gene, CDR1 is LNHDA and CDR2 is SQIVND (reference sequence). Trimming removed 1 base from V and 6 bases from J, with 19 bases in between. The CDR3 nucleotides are TGTGCCAGTAGTATAGCCCCTCGTCAGGATGGACGTCAGCCCCAGCATTTT. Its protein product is CASSIAPRQDGRQPQHF. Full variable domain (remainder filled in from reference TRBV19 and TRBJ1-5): DGGITQSPKYLFRKEGQNVTLSCEQNLNHDAMYWYRQDPGQGLRLIYYSQIVNDFQKGDIAEGYSVSREKKESFPLTVTSAQKNPTAFYLCASSIAPRQDGRQPQHFGDGTRLSIL.

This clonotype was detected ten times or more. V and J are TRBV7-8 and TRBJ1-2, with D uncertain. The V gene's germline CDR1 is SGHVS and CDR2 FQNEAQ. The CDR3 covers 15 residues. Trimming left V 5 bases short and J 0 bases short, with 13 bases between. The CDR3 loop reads CASSPPGAPNYGYTF. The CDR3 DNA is TGTGCCAGCAGCCCCCCGGGAGCACCTAACTATGGCTACACCTTC.

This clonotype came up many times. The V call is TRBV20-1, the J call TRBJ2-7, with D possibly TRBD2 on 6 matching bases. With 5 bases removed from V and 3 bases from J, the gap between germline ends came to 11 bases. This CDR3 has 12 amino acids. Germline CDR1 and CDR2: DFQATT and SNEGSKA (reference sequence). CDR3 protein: CSARQGLYEQYF. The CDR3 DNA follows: TGCAGTGCTCGGCAGGGACTCTACGAGCAGTACTTC.